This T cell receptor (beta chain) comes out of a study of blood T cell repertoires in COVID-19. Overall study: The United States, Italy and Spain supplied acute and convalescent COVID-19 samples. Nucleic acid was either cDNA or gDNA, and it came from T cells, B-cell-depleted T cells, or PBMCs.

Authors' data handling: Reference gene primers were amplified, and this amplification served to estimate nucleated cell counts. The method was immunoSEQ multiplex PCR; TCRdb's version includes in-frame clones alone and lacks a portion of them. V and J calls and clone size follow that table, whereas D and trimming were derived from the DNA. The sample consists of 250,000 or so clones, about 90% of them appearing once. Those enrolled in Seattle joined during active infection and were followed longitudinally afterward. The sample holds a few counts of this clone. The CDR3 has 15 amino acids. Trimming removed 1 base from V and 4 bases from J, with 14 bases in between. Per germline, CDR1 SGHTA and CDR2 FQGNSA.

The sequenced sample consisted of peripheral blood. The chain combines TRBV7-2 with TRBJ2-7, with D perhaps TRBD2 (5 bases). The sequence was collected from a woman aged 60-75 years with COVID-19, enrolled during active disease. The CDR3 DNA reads TGTGCCAGCAGCTTAGGGACGGGGTTACAATACGAGCAGTACTTC. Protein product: CASSLGTGLQYEQYF.